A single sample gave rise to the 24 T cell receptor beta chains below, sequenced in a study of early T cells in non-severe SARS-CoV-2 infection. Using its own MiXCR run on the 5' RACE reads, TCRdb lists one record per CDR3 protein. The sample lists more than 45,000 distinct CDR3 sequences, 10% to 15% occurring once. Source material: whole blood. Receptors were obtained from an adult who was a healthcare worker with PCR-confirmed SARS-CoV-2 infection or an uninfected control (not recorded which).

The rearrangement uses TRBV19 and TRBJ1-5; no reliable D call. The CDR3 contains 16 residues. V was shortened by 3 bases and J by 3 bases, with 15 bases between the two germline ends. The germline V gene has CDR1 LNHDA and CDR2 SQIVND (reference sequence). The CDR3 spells CASSMQAGGVNQPQHF. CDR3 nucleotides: TGTGCCAGTAGTATGCAGGCCGGCGGGGTCAATCAGCCCCAGCATTTT.

CDR3 sequence reads: CSVVKAGNEQFF. The CDR3 region has the DNA TGCAGCGTTGTGAAGGCGGGCAATGAGCAGTTCTTC. This chain joins TRBV29-1 and TRBJ2-1, with a possible D match to TRBD2 (5 bases). The CDR3 covers 12 residues. V was cut by 4 bases and J by 6 bases, with 10 bases left in between. Germline CDR1 reads SQVTM; CDR2 reads ANQGSEA.

The CDR3 spells CASSQALGDWQFF. CDR3 bases: TGCGCCAGCAGCCAAGCACTTGGGGATTGGCAGTTCTTC. This sequence joins TRBV4-3 and TRBJ2-1; no clear D. The CDR3 totals 13 residues. V was trimmed by 1 base and J by 12 bases, leaving 13 bases between them. Germline CDR1 and CDR2: LGHNA and YSLEER.

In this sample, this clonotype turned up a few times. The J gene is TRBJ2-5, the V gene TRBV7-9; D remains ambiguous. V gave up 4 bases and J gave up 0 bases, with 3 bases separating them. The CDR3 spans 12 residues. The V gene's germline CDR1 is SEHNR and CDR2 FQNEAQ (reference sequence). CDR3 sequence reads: CASSYYQETQYF. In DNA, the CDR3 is TGTGCCAGCAGCTACTACCAAGAGACCCAGTACTTC.

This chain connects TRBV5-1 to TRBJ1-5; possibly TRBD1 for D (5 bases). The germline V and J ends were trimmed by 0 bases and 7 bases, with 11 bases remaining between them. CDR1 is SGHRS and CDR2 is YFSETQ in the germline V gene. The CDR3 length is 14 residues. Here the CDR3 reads CASSLVGDGQPQHF. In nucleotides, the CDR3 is TGCGCCAGCAGCTTGGTGGGGGACGGGCAGCCCCAGCATTTT.

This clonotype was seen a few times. CDR3 DNA sequence: TGTGCCAGCAGCCCCCGCTCGGCAACCTACGAGCAGTACTTC. This gives the protein CASSPRSATYEQYF. V is TRBV3-1 and J is TRBJ2-7; no firm D call. V dropped 4 bases and J dropped 2 bases, with 12 bases sitting between them. The CDR3 runs 14 residues. The germline CDR1 and CDR2 sequences are LGHDT and YNNKEL (reference sequence).

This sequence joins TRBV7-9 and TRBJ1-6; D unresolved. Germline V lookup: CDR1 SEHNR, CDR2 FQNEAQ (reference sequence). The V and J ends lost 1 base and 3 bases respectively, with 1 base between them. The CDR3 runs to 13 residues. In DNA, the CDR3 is TGTGCCAGCAGCTTAGACTATAATTCACCCCTCCACTTT. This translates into CASSLDYNSPLHF.

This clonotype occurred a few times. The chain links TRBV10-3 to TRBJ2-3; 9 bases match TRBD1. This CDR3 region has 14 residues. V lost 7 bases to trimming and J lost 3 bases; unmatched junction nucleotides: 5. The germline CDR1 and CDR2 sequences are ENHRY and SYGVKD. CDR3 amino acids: CAITPGQGTDTQYF. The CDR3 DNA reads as TGTGCCATCACCCCGGGACAGGGAACAGATACGCAGTATTTT.

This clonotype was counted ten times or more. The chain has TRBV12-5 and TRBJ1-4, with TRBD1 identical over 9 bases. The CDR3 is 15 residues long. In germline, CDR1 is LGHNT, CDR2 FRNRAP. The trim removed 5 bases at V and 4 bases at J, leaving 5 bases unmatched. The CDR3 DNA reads TGTGCTAGTGGTCCGGGGGACAGGGATAATGAAAAACTGTTTTTT. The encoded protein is CASGPGDRDNEKLFF.

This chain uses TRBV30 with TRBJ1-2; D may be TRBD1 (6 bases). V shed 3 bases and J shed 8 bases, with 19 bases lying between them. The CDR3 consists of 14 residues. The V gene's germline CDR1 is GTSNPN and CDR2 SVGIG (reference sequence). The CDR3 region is CAWRGMVNREGYTF. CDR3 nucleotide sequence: TGTGCCTGGAGGGGAATGGTAAACAGGGAAGGCTACACCTTC.

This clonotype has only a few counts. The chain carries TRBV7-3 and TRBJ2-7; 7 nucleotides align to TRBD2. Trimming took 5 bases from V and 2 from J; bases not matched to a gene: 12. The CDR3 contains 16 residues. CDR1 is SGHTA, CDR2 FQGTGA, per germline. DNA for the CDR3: TGTGCCAGCAGCCCGGGGGGAGCAGCGGGACCCTACGAGCAGTACTTC. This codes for CASSPGGAAGPYEQYF. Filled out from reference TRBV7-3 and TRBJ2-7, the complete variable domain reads GAGVSQTPSNKVTEKGKYVELRCDPISGHTALYWYRQSLGQGPEFLIYFQGTGAADDSGLPNDRFFAVRPEGSVSTLKIQRTERGDSAVYLCASSPGGAAGPYEQYFGPGTRLTVT.

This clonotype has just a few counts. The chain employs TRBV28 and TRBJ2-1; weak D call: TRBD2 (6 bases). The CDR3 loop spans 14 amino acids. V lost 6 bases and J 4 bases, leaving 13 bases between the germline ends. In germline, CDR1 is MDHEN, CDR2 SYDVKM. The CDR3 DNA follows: TGTGCCAGCAGGCTAGCGACACTATACAATGAGCAGTTCTTC. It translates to CASRLATLYNEQFF. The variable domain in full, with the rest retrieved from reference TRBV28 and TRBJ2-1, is DVKVTQSSRYLVKRTGEKVFLECVQDMDHENMFWYRQDPGLGLRLIYFSYDVKMKEKGDIPEGYSVSREKKERFSLILESASTNQTSMYLCASRLATLYNEQFFGPGTRLTVL.

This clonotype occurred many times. This chain's CDR3 is CASSFQRDGLETQYF. CDR3 bases: TGTGCCAGCAGCTTCCAGCGGGATGGGTTGGAGACCCAGTACTTC. V gene TRBV7-9 combines with J gene TRBJ2-5; 7 nucleotides align to TRBD2. This CDR3 has 15 amino acids. CDR1 SEHNR and CDR2 FQNEAQ come from the germline V gene (reference sequence). The J segment lost 5 bases and the V segment lost 3 bases, leaving 9 bases of the junction unmatched.

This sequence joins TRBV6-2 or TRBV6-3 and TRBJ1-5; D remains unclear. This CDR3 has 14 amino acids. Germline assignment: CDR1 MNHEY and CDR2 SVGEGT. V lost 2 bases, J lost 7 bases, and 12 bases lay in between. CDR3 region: CASSYGNSLQPQHF. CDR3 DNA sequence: TGTGCCAGCAGTTACGGGAACAGTTTACAGCCCCAGCATTTT.

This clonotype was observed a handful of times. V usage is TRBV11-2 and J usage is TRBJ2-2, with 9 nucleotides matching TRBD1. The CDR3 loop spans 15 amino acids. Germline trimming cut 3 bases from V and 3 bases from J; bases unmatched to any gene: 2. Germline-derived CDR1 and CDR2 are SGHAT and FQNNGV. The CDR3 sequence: CASSFRTGDTGELFF. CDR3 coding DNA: TGTGCCAGCAGCTTCCGGACAGGGGACACCGGGGAGCTGTTTTTT.

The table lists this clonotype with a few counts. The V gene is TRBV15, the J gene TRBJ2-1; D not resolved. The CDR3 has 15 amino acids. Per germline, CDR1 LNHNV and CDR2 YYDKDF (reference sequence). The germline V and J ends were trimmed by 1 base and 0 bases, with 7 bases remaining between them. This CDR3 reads CATSRVASSYNEQFF. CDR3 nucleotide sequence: TGTGCCACCAGCAGAGTGGCTAGCTCCTACAATGAGCAGTTCTTC.

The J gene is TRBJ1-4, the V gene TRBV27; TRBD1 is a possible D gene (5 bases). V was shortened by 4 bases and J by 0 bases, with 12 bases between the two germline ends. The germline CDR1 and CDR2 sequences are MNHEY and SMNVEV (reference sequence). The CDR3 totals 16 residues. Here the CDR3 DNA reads TGTGCCAGCAGTTGGGGGACGGACACAACTAATGAAAAACTGTTTTTT. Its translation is CASSWGTDTTNEKLFF.

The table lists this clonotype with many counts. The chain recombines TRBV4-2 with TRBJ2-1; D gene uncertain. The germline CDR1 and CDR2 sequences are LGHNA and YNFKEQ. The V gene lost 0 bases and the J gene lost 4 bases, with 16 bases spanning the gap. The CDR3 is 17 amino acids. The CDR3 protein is CASSQDYGANLYNEQFF. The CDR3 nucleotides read TGTGCCAGCAGCCAAGATTACGGCGCTAACCTTTACAATGAGCAGTTCTTC.

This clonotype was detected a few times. The CDR3 reads CASSLGGGRGRSPLHF. The CDR3 coding sequence is TGTGCCAGCAGTTTAGGCGGTGGACGGGGAAGGTCACCCCTCCACTTT. V is TRBV28 and J is TRBJ1-6, with unresolved D. Germline V CDR1 and CDR2: MDHEN, SYDVKM. The CDR3 covers 16 residues. V gave up 2 bases and J gave up 10 bases, with 18 bases separating them.

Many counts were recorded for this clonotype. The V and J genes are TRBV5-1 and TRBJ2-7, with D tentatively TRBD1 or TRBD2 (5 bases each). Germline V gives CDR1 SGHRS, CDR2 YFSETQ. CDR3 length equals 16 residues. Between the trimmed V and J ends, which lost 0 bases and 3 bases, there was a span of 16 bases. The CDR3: CASSLAGTLVLYEQYF. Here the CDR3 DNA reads TGCGCCAGCAGCTTGGCCGGGACCCTAGTCCTCTACGAGCAGTACTTC. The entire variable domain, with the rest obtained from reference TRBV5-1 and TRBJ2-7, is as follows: KAGVTQTPRYLIKTRGQQVTLSCSPISGHRSVSWYQQTPGQGLQFLFEYFSETQRNKGNFPGRFSGRQFSNSRSEMNVSTLELGDSALYLCASSLAGTLVLYEQYFGPGTRLTVT.

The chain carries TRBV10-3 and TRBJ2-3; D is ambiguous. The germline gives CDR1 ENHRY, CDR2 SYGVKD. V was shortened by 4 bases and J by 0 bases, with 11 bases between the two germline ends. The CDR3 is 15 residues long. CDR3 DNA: TGTGCCATCAGTGTAACATTGACTAGCACAGATACGCAGTATTTT. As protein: CAISVTLTSTDTQYF.

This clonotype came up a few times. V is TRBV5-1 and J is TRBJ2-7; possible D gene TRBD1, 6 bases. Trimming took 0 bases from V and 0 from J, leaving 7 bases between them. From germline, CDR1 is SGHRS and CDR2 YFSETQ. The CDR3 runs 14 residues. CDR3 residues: CASSLAGDSYEQYF. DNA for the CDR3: TGCGCCAGCAGCTTGGCAGGGGACTCCTACGAGCAGTACTTC.

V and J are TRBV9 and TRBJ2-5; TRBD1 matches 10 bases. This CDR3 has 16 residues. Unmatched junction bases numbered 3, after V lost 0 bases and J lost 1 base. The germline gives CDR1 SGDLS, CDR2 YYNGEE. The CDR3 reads CASSVGTGGLQETQYF. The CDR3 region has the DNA TGTGCCAGCAGCGTAGGGACAGGGGGGCTCCAAGAGACCCAGTACTTC.

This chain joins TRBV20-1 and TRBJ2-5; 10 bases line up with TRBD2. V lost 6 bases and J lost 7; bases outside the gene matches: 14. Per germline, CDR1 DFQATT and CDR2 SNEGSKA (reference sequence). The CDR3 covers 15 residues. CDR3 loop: CSAEVASGGAGTQYF. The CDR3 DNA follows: TGCAGTGCCGAGGTAGCTAGCGGGGGCGCAGGGACCCAGTACTTC.